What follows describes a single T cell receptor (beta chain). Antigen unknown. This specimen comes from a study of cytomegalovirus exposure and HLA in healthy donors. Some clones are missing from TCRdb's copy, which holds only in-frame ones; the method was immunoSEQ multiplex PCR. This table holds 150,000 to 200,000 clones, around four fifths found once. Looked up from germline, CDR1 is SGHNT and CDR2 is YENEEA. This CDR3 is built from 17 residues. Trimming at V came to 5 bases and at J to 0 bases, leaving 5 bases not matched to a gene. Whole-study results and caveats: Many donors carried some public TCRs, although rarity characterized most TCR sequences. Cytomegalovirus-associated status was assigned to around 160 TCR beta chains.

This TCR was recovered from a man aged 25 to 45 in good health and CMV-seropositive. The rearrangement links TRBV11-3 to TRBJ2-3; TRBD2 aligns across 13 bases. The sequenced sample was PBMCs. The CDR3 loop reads CASSQRLAGGSTDTQYF. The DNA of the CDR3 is TGTGCCAGCAGCCAAAGACTAGCGGGGGGTAGCACAGATACGCAGTATTTT.